The rows below give T cell receptor beta chains drawn from one sample of a study of blood T cell repertoires in COVID-19. Assay used: immunoSEQ multiplex PCR; TCRdb lists only in-frame clones, some missing. The sample contains about 210,000 clones, roughly nine tenths of which appear only once. Sequencing used peripheral blood. These receptors originate from a man aged 30 to 45 with acute or convalescent COVID-19. CDR3s include the opening cysteine and the closing phenylalanine or tryptophan. Fields, in order: CDR3 protein, CDR3 DNA, J gene, D gene, V gene. A D gene is named only where the DNA matches it firmly.

CDR3 protein: CASSESGPPYNEQFF
CDR3 DNA: TGTGCCAGCAGTGAAAGCGGGCCTCCCTACAATGAGCAGTTCTTC
J gene: TRBJ2-1
D gene: NA
V gene: TRBV2

CDR3 protein: CASSQDRLAVYNEQFF
CDR3 DNA: TGTGCCAGCAGCCAAGATAGACTAGCCGTCTACAATGAGCAGTTCTTC
J gene: TRBJ2-1
D gene: TRBD2
V gene: TRBV4-2

CDR3 protein: CASSEGLRGASDTQYF
CDR3 DNA: TGTGCCAGCAGTGAAGGTCTTCGGGGGGCATCAGATACGCAGTATTTT
J gene: TRBJ2-3
D gene: NA
V gene: TRBV6-1

CDR3 protein: CASSLGGGSNQPQHF
CDR3 DNA: TGTGCCAGCAGCTTAGGGGGGGGCAGCAATCAGCCCCAGCATTTT
J gene: TRBJ1-5
D gene: NA
V gene: TRBV7-9

CDR3 protein: CASSSQGDRGKTDTQYF
CDR3 DNA: TGTGCCAGCAGCTCACAAGGGGACAGGGGGAAGACAGATACGCAGTATTTT
J gene: TRBJ2-3
D gene: TRBD1
V gene: TRBV11-3

CDR3 protein: CASSLSGVEQFF
CDR3 DNA: TGTGCCAGCAGTTTATCGGGCGTTGAGCAGTTCTTC
J gene: TRBJ2-1
D gene: NA
V gene: TRBV27

CDR3 protein: CASSLGTVNTEAFF
CDR3 DNA: TGTGCCAGCAGCTTAGGGACAGTGAACACTGAAGCTTTCTTT
J gene: TRBJ1-1
D gene: NA
V gene: TRBV7-9

CDR3 protein: CASSLGLAGAGGNTGELFF
CDR3 DNA: TGCGCCAGCAGCTTGGGTCTAGCGGGAGCTGGAGGGAACACCGGGGAGCTGTTTTTT
J gene: TRBJ2-2
D gene: TRBD2
V gene: TRBV5-1

CDR3 protein: CASSFQGGDQPQHF
CDR3 DNA: TGTGCCAGCAGCTTTCAAGGAGGCGATCAGCCCCAGCATTTT
J gene: TRBJ1-5
D gene: NA
V gene: TRBV7-2

CDR3 protein: CASSYGGRGTQETQYF
CDR3 DNA: TGTGCCAGCAGTTACGGAGGGCGGGGGACACAAGAGACCCAGTACTTC
J gene: TRBJ2-5
D gene: NA
V gene: TRBV6-6

CDR3 protein: CASKGISGANVLTF
CDR3 DNA: TGTGCCAGTAAGGGGATCTCTGGGGCCAACGTCCTGACTTTC
J gene: TRBJ2-6
D gene: NA
V gene: TRBV19